The rows below give T cell receptor beta chains drawn from one sample of a study of vaccination and CD4 T cells after COVID-19. TCRdb processed the PCR reads anew with MiXCR; each CDR3 protein has one entry. The data show about 10,000 distinct CDR3 sequences, with roughly 30% seen just once and roughly 13% held by the top ten. No antigen has been assigned to these receptors. The sequenced sample consisted of CD4+ T cells from blood, cultured in vitro. These receptors were collected from a human donor in good health. Both conserved end residues are part of each CDR3.

V	J	CDR3
TRBV6-5	TRBJ2-2	CASSYSPPSFPNTGELFF
TRBV18	TRBJ1-6	CASSLTNYSPLHF
TRBV20-1	TRBJ1-2	CSARSQGDHGYTF
TRBV20-1	TRBJ1-2	CSHTYGYTF
TRBV4-3	TRBJ2-1	CASSRPGPEQFF
TRBV7-6	TRBJ2-2	CASSLEGAGGTGELFF
TRBV18	TRBJ1-1	CASSPISPGNTEAFF
TRBV6-1	TRBJ2-3	CASNRLAGGQDTQYF
TRBV20-1	TRBJ2-1	CSARGTSGAYNEQFF
TRBV12-3/TRBV12-4	TRBJ2-5	CASSLVGSYPQYF
TRBV12-3/TRBV12-4	TRBJ1-5	CASSLGQGLRGNQPQHF
TRBV7-8	TRBJ1-6	CASSLAGATGGYNSPLHF
TRBV5-4	TRBJ2-5	CASSSTGAQETQYF
TRBV12-3/TRBV12-4	TRBJ2-1	CASSPGPRPNEQFF
TRBV2	TRBJ1-6	CASRGTTPLHF
TRBV12-3/TRBV12-4	TRBJ2-3	CASSFLGGGGYTQYF
TRBV12-3/TRBV12-4	TRBJ1-1	CASSTRGTEAFF
TRBV6-5	TRBJ2-5	CASSYGGEETQYF